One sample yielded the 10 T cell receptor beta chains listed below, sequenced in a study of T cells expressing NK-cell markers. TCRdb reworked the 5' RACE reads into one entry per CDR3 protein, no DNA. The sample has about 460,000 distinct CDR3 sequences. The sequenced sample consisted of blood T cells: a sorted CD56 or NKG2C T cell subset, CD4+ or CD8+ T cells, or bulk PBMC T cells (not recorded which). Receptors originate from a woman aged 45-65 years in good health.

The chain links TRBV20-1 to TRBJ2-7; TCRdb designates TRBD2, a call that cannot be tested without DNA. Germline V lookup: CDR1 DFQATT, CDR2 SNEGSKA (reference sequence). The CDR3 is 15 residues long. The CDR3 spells CSARVVVSGAFEQYF.

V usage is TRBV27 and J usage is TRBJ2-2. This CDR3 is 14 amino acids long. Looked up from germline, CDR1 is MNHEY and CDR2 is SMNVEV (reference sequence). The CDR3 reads CASSLFIQTGELFF.

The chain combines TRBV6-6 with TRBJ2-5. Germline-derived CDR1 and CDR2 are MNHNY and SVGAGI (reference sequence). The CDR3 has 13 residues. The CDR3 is CASSPRPKETQYF.

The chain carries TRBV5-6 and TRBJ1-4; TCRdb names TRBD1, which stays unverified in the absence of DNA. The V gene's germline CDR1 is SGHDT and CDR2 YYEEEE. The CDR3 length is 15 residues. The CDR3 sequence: CASSRIGQGSEKLFF.

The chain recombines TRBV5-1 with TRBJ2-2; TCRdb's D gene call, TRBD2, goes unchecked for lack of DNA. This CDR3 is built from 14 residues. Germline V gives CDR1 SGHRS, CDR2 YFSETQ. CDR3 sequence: CASSMRERTGELFF.

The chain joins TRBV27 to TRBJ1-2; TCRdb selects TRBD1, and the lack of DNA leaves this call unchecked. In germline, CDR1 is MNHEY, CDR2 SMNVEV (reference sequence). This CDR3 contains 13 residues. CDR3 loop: CASRLQGSGSYTF.

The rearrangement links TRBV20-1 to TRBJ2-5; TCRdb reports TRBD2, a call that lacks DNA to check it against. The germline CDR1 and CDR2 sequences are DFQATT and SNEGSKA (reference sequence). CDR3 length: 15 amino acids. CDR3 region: CSATWIAGDGETQYF.

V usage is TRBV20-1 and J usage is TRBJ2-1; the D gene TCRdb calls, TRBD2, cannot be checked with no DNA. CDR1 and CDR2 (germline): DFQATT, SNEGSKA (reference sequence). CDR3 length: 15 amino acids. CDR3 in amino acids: CSASGGQHSYNEQFF.

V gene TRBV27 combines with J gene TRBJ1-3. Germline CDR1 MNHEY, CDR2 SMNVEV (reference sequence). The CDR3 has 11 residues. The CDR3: CASGVGNTIYF.

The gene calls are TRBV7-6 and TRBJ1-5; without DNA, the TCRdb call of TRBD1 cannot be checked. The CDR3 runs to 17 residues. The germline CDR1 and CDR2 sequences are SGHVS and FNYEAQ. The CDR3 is CASSPATGGLGNQPQHF. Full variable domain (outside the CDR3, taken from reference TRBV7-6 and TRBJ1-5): GAGVSQSPRYKVTKRGQDVALRCDPISGHVSLYWYRQALGQGPEFLTYFNYEAQQDKSGLPNDRFSAERPEGSISTLTIQRTEQRDSAMYRCASSPATGGLGNQPQHFGDGTRLSIL.